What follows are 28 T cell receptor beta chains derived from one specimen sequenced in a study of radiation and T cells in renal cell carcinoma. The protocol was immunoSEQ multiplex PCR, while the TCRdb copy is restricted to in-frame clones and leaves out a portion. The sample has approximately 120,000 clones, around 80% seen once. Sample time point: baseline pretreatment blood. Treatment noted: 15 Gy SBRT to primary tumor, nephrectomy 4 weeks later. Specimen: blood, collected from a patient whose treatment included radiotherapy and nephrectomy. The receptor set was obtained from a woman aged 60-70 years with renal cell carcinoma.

CDR3 DNA: TGTGCCAGCAGTCGGATCGACCTGAACACTGAAGCTTTCTTT. It specifies CASSRIDLNTEAFF. This chain uses TRBV2 with TRBJ1-1; no definite D call. This CDR3 contains 14 residues. Trimming took 5 bases from V and 0 from J, leaving 10 bases between them. Per germline, CDR1 SNHLY and CDR2 FYNNEI.

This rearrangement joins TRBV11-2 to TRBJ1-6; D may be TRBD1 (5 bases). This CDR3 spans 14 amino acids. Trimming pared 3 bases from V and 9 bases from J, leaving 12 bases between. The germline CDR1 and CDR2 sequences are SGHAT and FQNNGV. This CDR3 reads CASSFAGRGSPLHF. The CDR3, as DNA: TGTGCCAGCAGCTTCGCGGGGCGAGGTTCACCCCTCCACTTT.

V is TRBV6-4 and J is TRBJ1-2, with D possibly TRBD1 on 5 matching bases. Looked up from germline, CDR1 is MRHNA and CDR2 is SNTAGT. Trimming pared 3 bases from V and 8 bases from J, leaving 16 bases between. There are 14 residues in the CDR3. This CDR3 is CASSERWQGGGYTF. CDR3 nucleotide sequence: TGTGCCAGCAGTGAGAGGTGGCAGGGCGGGGGCTACACCTTC.

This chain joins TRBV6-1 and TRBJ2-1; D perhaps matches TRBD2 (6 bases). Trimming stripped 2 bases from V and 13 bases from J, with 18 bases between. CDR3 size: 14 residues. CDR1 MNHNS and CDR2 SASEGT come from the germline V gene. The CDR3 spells CASSEKEPAGPQFF. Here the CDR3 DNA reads TGTGCCAGCAGTGAAAAGGAGCCAGCGGGCCCCCAGTTCTTC.

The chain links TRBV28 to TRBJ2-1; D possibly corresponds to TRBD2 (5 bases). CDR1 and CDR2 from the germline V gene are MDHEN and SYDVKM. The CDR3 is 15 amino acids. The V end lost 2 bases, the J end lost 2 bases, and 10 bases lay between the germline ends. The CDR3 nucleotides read TGTGCCAGCAGTTTAGCCAGCGGCCCCTACAATGAGCAGTTCTTC. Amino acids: CASSLASGPYNEQFF.

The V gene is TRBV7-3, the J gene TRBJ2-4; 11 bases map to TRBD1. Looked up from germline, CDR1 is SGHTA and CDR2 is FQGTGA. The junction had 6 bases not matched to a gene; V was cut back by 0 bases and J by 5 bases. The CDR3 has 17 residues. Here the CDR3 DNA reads TGTGCCAGCAGCTTAACCGGGACAGGGGGATCAGAAAACATTCAGTACTTC. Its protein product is CASSLTGTGGSENIQYF.

The CDR3 nucleotides read TGTGCCAGCAGCCGAGCGGGGAGTACTGAAGCTTTCTTT. This encodes CASSRAGSTEAFF. The chain joins TRBV5-4 to TRBJ1-1; D not certain. The CDR3 totals 13 residues. V was cut by 4 bases and J by 5 bases, with 12 bases left in between. Germline V gives CDR1 SGHNT, CDR2 YYREEE (reference sequence).

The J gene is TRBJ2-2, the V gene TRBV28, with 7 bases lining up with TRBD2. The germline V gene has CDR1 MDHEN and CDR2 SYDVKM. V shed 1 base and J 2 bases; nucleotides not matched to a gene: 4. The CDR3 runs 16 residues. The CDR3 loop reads CASSLSSSGNTGELFF. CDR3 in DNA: TGTGCCAGCAGTTTATCATCTAGCGGAAACACCGGGGAGCTGTTTTTT.

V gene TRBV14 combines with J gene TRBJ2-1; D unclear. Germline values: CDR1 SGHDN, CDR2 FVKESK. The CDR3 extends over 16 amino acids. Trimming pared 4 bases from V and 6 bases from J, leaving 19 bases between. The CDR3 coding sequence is TGTGCCAGCAGCCCTCCCTCGTCCTATGACCTCAATGAGCAGTTCTTC. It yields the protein CASSPPSSYDLNEQFF.

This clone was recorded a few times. CDR3 amino acids: CASSSGPGNEGGYTF. The CDR3, as DNA: TGTGCCAGCAGCTCCGGACCGGGGAATGAAGGGGGCTACACCTTC. The chain employs TRBV7-9 and TRBJ1-2; D uncertain. Looked up from germline, CDR1 is SEHNR and CDR2 is FQNEAQ (reference sequence). V was pared by 4 bases and J by 8 bases, with 20 bases between. The CDR3 is 15 residues long.

DNA for the CDR3: TGTGCCAGCAGTTTATCTTTGGGGACGGTGATCTACGAGCAGTACTTC. Its protein product is CASSLSLGTVIYEQYF. V gene TRBV27 combines with J gene TRBJ2-7; D is possibly TRBD1 or TRBD2 (5 bases each). V was shortened by 0 bases and J by 3 bases, with 15 bases between the two germline ends. Germline CDR1 is MNHEY and CDR2 is SMNVEV (reference sequence). The CDR3 covers 16 residues.

CDR3 bases: TGCAGTGAAAGGTCGGGGCGGGAGCAGTTCTTC. Amino acids: CSERSGREQFF. The J gene is TRBJ2-1, the V gene TRBV20-1; D tentatively fits TRBD1 or TRBD2 (5 bases each). This CDR3 region has 11 residues. Trimming pared 7 bases from V and 10 bases from J, leaving 14 bases between. Germline CDR1 is DFQATT and CDR2 is SNEGSKA (reference sequence).

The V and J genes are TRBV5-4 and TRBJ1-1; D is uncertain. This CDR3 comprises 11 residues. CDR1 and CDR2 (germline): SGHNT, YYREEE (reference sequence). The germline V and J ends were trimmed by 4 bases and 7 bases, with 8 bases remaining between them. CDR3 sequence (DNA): TGTGCCAGCAGCCGGGAAAATGAAGCTTTCTTT. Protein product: CASSRENEAFF.

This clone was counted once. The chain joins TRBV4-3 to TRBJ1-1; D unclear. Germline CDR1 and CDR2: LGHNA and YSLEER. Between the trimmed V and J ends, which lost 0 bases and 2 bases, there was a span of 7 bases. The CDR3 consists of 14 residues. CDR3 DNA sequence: TGCGCCAGCAGCCAAGAAAGTTCCAACACTGAAGCTTTCTTT. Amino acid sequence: CASSQESSNTEAFF.

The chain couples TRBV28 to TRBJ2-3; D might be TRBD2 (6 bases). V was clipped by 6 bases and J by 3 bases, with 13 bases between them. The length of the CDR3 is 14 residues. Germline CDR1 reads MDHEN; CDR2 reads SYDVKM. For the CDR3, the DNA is TGTGCCAGCAGACTACCGGGGAGGACAGATACGCAGTATTTT. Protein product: CASRLPGRTDTQYF.

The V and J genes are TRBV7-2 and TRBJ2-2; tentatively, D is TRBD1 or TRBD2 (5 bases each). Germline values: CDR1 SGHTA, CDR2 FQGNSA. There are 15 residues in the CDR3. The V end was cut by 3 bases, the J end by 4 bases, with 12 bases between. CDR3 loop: CASSFQGASTGELFF. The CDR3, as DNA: TGTGCCAGCAGCTTCCAGGGAGCCTCCACCGGGGAGCTGTTTTTT.

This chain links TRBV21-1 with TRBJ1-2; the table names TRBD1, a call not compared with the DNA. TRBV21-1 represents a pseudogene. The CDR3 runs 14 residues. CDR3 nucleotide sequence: TGTGCCAGCAGCAAAATCCCGCTGGCCTATGGCTACACCTTC. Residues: CASSKIPLAYGYTF.

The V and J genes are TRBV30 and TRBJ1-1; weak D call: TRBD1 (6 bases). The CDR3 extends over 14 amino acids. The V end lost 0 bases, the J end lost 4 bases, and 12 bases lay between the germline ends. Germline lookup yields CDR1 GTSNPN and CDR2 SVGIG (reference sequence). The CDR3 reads CAWSVPGVSTEAFF. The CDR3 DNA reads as TGTGCCTGGAGTGTACCAGGGGTGAGCACTGAAGCTTTCTTT.

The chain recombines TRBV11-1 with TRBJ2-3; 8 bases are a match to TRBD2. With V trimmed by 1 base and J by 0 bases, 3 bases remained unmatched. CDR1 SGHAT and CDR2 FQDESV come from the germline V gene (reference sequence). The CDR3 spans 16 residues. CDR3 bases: TGTGCCAGCAGCTTAGGGGCGGGGGGCAGCACAGATACGCAGTATTTT. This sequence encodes CASSLGAGGSTDTQYF.

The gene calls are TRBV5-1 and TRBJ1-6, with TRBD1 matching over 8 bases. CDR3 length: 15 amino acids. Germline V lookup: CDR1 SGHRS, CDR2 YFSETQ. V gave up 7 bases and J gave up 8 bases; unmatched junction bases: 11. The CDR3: CASRTRTGSDSPLHF. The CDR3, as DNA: TGCGCCAGCCGGACCAGGACAGGGAGTGATTCACCCCTCCACTTT.

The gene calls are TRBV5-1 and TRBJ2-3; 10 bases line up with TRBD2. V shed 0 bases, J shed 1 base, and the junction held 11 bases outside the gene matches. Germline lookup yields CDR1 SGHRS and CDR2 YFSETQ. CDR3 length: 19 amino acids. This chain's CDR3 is CASSLVFQRGGLRTDTQYF. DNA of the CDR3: TGCGCCAGCAGCTTGGTTTTCCAGCGGGGGGGCCTACGCACAGATACGCAGTATTTT.

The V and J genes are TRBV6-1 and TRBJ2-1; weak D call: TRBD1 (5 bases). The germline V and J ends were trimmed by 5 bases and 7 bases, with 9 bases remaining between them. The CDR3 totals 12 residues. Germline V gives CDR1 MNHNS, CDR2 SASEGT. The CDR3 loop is CASSPRQNEQFF. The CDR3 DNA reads TGTGCCAGCAGTCCCCGACAGAATGAGCAGTTCTTC.

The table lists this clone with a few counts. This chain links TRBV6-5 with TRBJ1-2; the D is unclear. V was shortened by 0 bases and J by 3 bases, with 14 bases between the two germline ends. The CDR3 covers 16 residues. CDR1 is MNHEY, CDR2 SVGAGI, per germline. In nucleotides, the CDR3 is TGTGCCAGCAGTTACTCTTTACACCATGAGGACTATGGCTACACCTTC. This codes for CASSYSLHHEDYGYTF.

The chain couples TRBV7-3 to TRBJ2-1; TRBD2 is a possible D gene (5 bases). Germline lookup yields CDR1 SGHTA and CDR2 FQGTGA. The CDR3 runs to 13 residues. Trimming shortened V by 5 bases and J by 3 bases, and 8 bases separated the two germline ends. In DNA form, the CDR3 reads TGTGCCAGCAGCCCGGACTTCTACAATGAGCAGTTCTTC. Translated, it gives CASSPDFYNEQFF.

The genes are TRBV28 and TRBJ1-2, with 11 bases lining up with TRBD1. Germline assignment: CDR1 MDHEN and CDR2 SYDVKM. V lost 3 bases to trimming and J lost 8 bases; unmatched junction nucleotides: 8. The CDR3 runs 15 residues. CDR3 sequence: CASSLVQGQGGGYTF. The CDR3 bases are TGTGCCAGCAGTTTGGTTCAGGGACAGGGGGGAGGCTACACCTTC.

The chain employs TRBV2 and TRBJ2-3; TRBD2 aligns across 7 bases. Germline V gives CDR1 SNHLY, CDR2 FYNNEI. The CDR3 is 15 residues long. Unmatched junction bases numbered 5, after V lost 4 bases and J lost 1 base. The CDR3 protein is CASSAWLAGTDTQYF. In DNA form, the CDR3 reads TGTGCCAGCAGTGCGTGGCTAGCGGGCACAGATACGCAGTATTTT.

The chain's CDR3 is CASSLGSYGYTF. The CDR3 bases are TGTGCCAGCAGCTTAGGATCGTACGGCTACACCTTC. The genes are TRBV11-3 and TRBJ1-2; the D is unclear. V lost 1 base, J lost 8 bases, and 8 bases lay in between. The length of the CDR3 is 12 residues. In germline, CDR1 is SGHNT, CDR2 YENEEA.

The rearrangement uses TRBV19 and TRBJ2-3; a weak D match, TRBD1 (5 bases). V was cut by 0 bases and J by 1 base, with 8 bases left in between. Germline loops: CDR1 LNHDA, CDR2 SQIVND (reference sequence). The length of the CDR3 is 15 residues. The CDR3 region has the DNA TGTGCCAGTAGTATAGATCTGGGGCGCACAGATACGCAGTATTTT. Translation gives CASSIDLGRTDTQYF.